This is a list of T cell receptor beta chains from one sample in a study of OX40 agonist ivuxolimab in advanced cancers. Sequenced by immunoSEQ multiplex PCR; TCRdb stores in-frame clones only, minus some. The sample has about 16,000 clones, 70% to 90% seen once. The sequencing here drew on CD4+ or CD8+ T cells sorted from blood, taken in a trial of the OX40 agonist ivuxolimab. All receptors come from an adult with an advanced solid tumor such as melanoma, head and neck, liver or kidney cancer. Both conserved end residues are part of each CDR3. Each record gives: V gene, J gene, D gene, clone size, CDR3 protein, CDR3 DNA. D genes are given only for firm matches. Where a row states a size, it is once, few, many or the class of an expanded clone; other rows omit it.

TRBV28	TRBJ2-6	.	.	CAATGPSGANVLTF	TGTGCCGCCACCGGGCCCAGTGGGGCCAACGTCCTGACTTTC
TRBV27	TRBJ2-5	TRBD2	.	CASSLYPYAGGQETQYF	TGTGCCAGCAGTTTATATCCCTACGCGGGAGGGCAAGAGACCCAGTACTTC
TRBV5-1	TRBJ2-5	TRBD2	.	CASSKGLAGVLGETQYF	TGCGCCAGCAGCAAGGGACTAGCGGGAGTGTTGGGAGAGACCCAGTACTTC
TRBV2	TRBJ1-5	.	few	CASNRDSNQPQHF	TGTGCCAGCAACAGGGATAGCAATCAGCCCCAGCATTTT
TRBV6-4	TRBJ2-7	.	.	CASSDSGGTYEQYF	TGTGCCAGCAGTGACTCTGGCGGGACTTACGAGCAGTACTTC
TRBV7-9	TRBJ2-3	.	few	CASSLWGSDTQYF	TGTGCCAGCAGCTTATGGGGGTCAGATACGCAGTATTTT
TRBV4-2	TRBJ2-3	TRBD1	.	CASSKQGADTQYF	TGTGCCAGCAGCAAACAGGGGGCAGATACGCAGTATTTT
TRBV11-2	TRBJ2-3	TRBD2	.	CASSLDRTSASTDTQYF	TGTGCCAGCAGCTTAGATCGGACTAGCGCAAGCACAGATACGCAGTATTTT
TRBV11-1	TRBJ2-7	.	.	CASSLLSVSYEQYF	TGTGCCAGCAGCCTCCTGTCGGTATCCTACGAGCAGTACTTC
TRBV6-6	TRBJ1-3	.	.	CASSPGTRGNTIYF	TGTGCCAGCAGTCCGGGGACACGTGGAAACACCATATATTTT
TRBV6-1	TRBJ1-2	.	.	CASSVQGLSSTSGYTF	TGTGCCAGCAGTGTACAGGGATTGTCCTCAACTAGTGGCTACACCTTC
TRBV7-6	TRBJ2-5	.	.	CASRRTHGPETQYF	TGTGCCAGCAGGCGGACCCATGGCCCGGAGACCCAGTACTTC
TRBV5-5	TRBJ1-1	.	.	CASSLEPHGDTEAFF	TGTGCCAGCAGCTTGGAGCCCCATGGGGACACTGAAGCTTTCTTT
TRBV5-1	TRBJ1-1	.	.	CASSLARSTGNTEAFF	TGCGCCAGCAGCTTGGCCCGTTCAACAGGGAACACTGAAGCTTTCTTT
TRBV18	TRBJ2-3	.	.	CASSPFSGADTQYF	TGTGCCAGCTCACCATTCTCAGGGGCAGATACGCAGTATTTT
TRBV27	TRBJ2-7	TRBD2	.	CASSLQGGRLAFEQYF	TGTGCCAGCAGTTTACAGGGTGGGAGACTAGCGTTCGAGCAGTACTTC
TRBV9	TRBJ1-3	.	once	CASSEKESSGNTIYF	TGTGCCAGCAGCGAAAAGGAGAGCTCTGGAAACACCATATATTTT
TRBV5-1	TRBJ2-5	.	.	CASSLVAGEETQYF	TGCGCCAGCAGCTTGGTAGCAGGAGAAGAGACCCAGTACTTC
TRBV6-6	TRBJ1-6	.	.	CASSYAGLVHSPLHF	TGTGCCAGCAGTTACGCGGGACTTGTTCATTCACCCCTCCACTTT
TRBV5-1	TRBJ2-1	TRBD2	.	CASSPRAGDLLQFF	TGCGCCAGCAGCCCGAGAGCGGGAGATCTCCTGCAGTTCTTC
TRBV19	TRBJ2-1	TRBD1	.	CASKRQGLSSYNEQFF	TGTGCCAGTAAACGACAGGGTCTGTCTTCCTACAATGAGCAGTTCTTC
TRBV19	TRBJ1-3	.	once	CASSMVDTIYF	TGTGCCAGTAGTATGGTGGACACCATATATTTT
TRBV29-1	TRBJ2-3	.	.	CSVAYTGGSSTDTQYF	TGCAGCGTTGCCTACACGGGGGGCAGCAGCACAGATACGCAGTATTTT
TRBV6-1	TRBJ2-7	TRBD1	.	CASSARQGVYEQYF	TGTGCCAGCAGTGCTAGACAGGGGGTTTACGAGCAGTACTTC
TRBV19	TRBJ1-5	.	.	CASSLRQAVSNQPQHF	TGTGCCAGTAGTCTACGACAGGCCGTGAGCAATCAGCCCCAGCATTTT
TRBV7-6	TRBJ2-7	TRBD1	few	CASSLSASGGGEQYF	TGTGCCAGCAGCTTATCGGCGTCAGGGGGCGGAGAGCAGTACTTC
TRBV5-6	TRBJ2-7	TRBD2	.	CASSSWTSGIEQYF	TGTGCCAGCAGCTCATGGACTAGCGGGATCGAGCAGTACTTC
TRBV5-1	TRBJ1-2	TRBD1	.	CASSSQGNYGYTF	TGCGCCAGCAGCTCACAGGGGAACTATGGCTACACCTTC
TRBV7-3	TRBJ2-1	TRBD1	.	CASSSGQGIYNEQFF	TGTGCCAGCAGCTCGGGACAGGGGATATACAATGAGCAGTTCTTC
TRBV11-3	TRBJ2-3	.	.	CASSSRLGTQYF	TGTGCCAGCAGCTCTCGGCTGGGTACGCAGTATTTT
TRBV18	TRBJ1-1	.	.	CASSPRAENTEAFF	TGTGCCAGCTCACCACGGGCCGAGAACACTGAAGCTTTCTTT
TRBV29-1	TRBJ2-7	.	.	CSVESDGAGVRYEQYF	TGCAGCGTTGAAAGTGATGGAGCAGGGGTGAGATACGAGCAGTACTTC
TRBV7-2	TRBJ2-2	.	.	CASVFEPYTRVSGELFF	TGTGCCAGCGTTTTTGAACCCTATACTAGGGTGTCCGGGGAGCTGTTTTTT
TRBV2	TRBJ2-5	.	.	CASTLTSQETQYF	TGTGCCAGCACCCTTACTAGCCAAGAGACCCAGTACTTC
TRBV10-3	TRBJ2-1	.	.	CAISRGGEQFF	TGTGCCATCAGTCGAGGGGGTGAGCAGTTCTTC
TRBV5-1	TRBJ2-7	TRBD2	.	CASSGSGGRSYEQYF	TGCGCCAGCAGCGGAAGCGGGGGCCGCTCCTACGAGCAGTACTTC
TRBV11-3	TRBJ2-1	.	.	CASSLDPRGEQFF	TGTGCCAGCAGCTTAGATCCCCGGGGTGAGCAGTTCTTC